These 24 T cell receptor beta chains share one sample of origin, sequenced in a study of response to subunit inactivated influenza vaccine. Using its own MiXCR run on the RT-PCR reads, TCRdb lists one record per CDR3 protein. The table has 700,000 to 900,000 distinct CDR3 sequences, roughly 20% seen once. The input for sequencing was PBMCs from blood, taken roughly 5 days after vaccination. All receptors derive from a man between 45 and 60 years old who received an inactivated influenza vaccine.

This clonotype was detected only a few times. The chain is built from TRBV12-3 or TRBV12-4 and TRBJ2-1; 8 bases are shared with TRBD2. This CDR3 spans 15 amino acids. J gave up 1 base and V 2 bases, and 1 base lay outside the gene matches. The CDR3 DNA is TGTGCCAGCAGTTTAAAGCGGGGGTCCTACAATGAGCAGTTCTTC. Translated: CASSLKRGSYNEQFF.

In nucleotides, the CDR3 is TGCGCCAGCAGAAATGCAGGGAGCCAGCGCTACGAGCAGTACTTC. This gives the protein CASRNAGSQRYEQYF. The chain employs TRBV5-1 and TRBJ2-7; D may correspond to TRBD1 or TRBD2 (5 bases each). This CDR3 has 15 residues. Trimming pared 5 bases from V and 3 bases from J, leaving 18 bases between. CDR1 SGHRS and CDR2 YFSETQ come from the germline V gene.

This chain joins TRBV9 and TRBJ1-1, with D perhaps TRBD1 (6 bases). Trimming pared 0 bases from V and 4 bases from J, leaving 13 bases between. The CDR3 is made up of 15 amino acids. The germline gives CDR1 SGDLS, CDR2 YYNGEE. The CDR3 here is CASSVARGIGTEAFF. CDR3 nucleotides: TGTGCCAGCAGCGTAGCAAGGGGGATTGGCACTGAAGCTTTCTTT.

This clonotype showed up just a few times. The rearrangement links TRBV2 to TRBJ2-7; no firm D call. V was clipped by 0 bases and J by 2 bases, with 11 bases between them. CDR3 length: 15 residues. Germline CDR1 reads SNHLY; CDR2 reads FYNNEI. The chain's CDR3 is CASSEAQPLAYEQYF. In DNA form, the CDR3 reads TGTGCCAGCAGTGAAGCACAGCCGCTCGCCTACGAGCAGTACTTC. Using reference TRBV2 and TRBJ2-7 for the parts outside the CDR3, the full variable domain is EPEVTQTPSHQVTQMGQEVILRCVPISNHLYFYWYRQILGQKVEFLVSFYNNEISEKSEIFDDQFSVERPDGSNFTLKIRSTKLEDSAMYFCASSEAQPLAYEQYFGPGTRLTVT.

This chain links TRBV6-1 with TRBJ1-6; a possible D gene is TRBD1 (5 bases). The CDR3 covers 13 residues. With 6 bases removed from V and 7 bases from J, the gap between germline ends came to 10 bases. Germline CDR1 reads MNHNS; CDR2 reads SASEGT. CDR3: CASRPRQNSPLHF. CDR3 DNA sequence: TGTGCCAGCAGACCAAGACAGAATTCACCCCTCCACTTT.

A word on this clonotype: The DNA is omitted, as the CDR3 cannot be located on it reliably, and the CDR3 follows TCRdb's listing. The CDR3 reads CASSLVASGSTGELLF. The chain uses TRBV5-1 and TRBJ2-2; no DNA check was done on the table's D call, TRBD2. From germline, CDR1 is SGHRS and CDR2 YFSETQ. The CDR3 spans 16 residues, counting both ends.

The chain combines TRBV2 with TRBJ1-2; TRBD1 matches 10 bases. This CDR3 spans 15 amino acids. Germline CDR1 and CDR2: SNHLY and FYNNEI. The V gene end was trimmed by 5 bases and the J gene end by 4 bases; junction bases not matched to a gene: 7. CDR3 coding DNA: TGTGCCAGCAGTTCCCCGGGACAGGGGCGCTATGGCTACACCTTC. Encoded protein: CASSSPGQGRYGYTF. Supplemented by reference TRBV2 and TRBJ1-2, the full variable domain reads EPEVTQTPSHQVTQMGQEVILRCVPISNHLYFYWYRQILGQKVEFLVSFYNNEISEKSEIFDDQFSVERPDGSNFTLKIRSTKLEDSAMYFCASSSPGQGRYGYTFGSGTRLTVV.

This clonotype was picked up one time. This chain links TRBV5-1 with TRBJ2-3; D is unclear. Germline V gene lookup returns CDR1 SGHRS and CDR2 YFSETQ. Trimming shortened V by 3 bases and J by 0 bases, and 8 bases separated the two germline ends. This CDR3 is built from 14 residues. The CDR3 sequence: CASSWSDSTDTQYF. CDR3 in DNA: TGCGCCAGCAGCTGGTCAGATAGCACAGATACGCAGTATTTT. Full variable domain (outside the CDR3, taken from reference TRBV5-1 and TRBJ2-3): KAGVTQTPRYLIKTRGQQVTLSCSPISGHRSVSWYQQTPGQGLQFLFEYFSETQRNKGNFPGRFSGRQFSNSRSEMNVSTLELGDSALYLCASSWSDSTDTQYFGPGTRLTVL.

This clonotype was detected only a few times. This chain connects TRBV7-2 to TRBJ2-3; D is unresolved. CDR3 length: 14 amino acids. Germline lookup yields CDR1 SGHTA and CDR2 FQGNSA. V was pared by 1 base and J by 2 bases, with 7 bases between. CDR3 protein: CASSLVDFTDTQYF. In DNA form, the CDR3 reads TGTGCCAGCAGCTTAGTGGATTTCACAGATACGCAGTATTTT. Together with reference TRBV7-2 and TRBJ2-3, the CDR3 gives the full variable domain: GAGVSQSPSNKVTEKGKDVELRCDPISGHTALYWYRQSLGQGLEFLIYFQGNSAPDKSGLPSDRFSAERTGGSVSTLTIQRTQQEDSAVYLCASSLVDFTDTQYFGPGTRLTVL.

Details on this clonotype: Germline and junction disagree at one end, which may indicate a read error. The chain has TRBV12-3 or TRBV12-4 and TRBJ1-1; 7 bases are a match to TRBD1. This CDR3 is 14 amino acids long. The CDR3 protein is CAGRPGTVNTEAFF. CDR3 bases: TGTGCCGGCAGACCCGGGACAGTGAACACTGAAGCTTTCTTT.

The chain carries TRBV12-3 or TRBV12-4 and TRBJ2-7, with TRBD1 matching over 7 bases. Trimming at V came to 6 bases and at J to 2 bases, leaving 10 bases not matched to a gene. CDR3 length equals 15 residues. CDR3 protein: CASSLTGSLAYEQYF. DNA of the CDR3: TGTGCCAGCAGCCTGACAGGGTCCTTGGCCTACGAGCAGTACTTC.

This clonotype was counted only a few times. The chain joins TRBV10-3 to TRBJ2-1; TRBD1 aligns across 7 bases. Germline loops: CDR1 ENHRY, CDR2 SYGVKD. The CDR3 sequence is 15 residues long. After removal of 0 bases from V and 9 bases from J, the junction contained 8 bases not matched to a gene. This chain's CDR3 is CAISESWQGVVEQFF. In nucleotides, the CDR3 is TGTGCCATCAGTGAGTCGTGGCAGGGGGTGGTTGAGCAGTTCTTC.

The genes are TRBV12-3 or TRBV12-4 and TRBJ2-1; TRBD2 matches at 9 bases. The CDR3 contains 14 residues. V lost 6 bases, J lost 8 bases, and 8 bases stayed unmatched. For the CDR3, the DNA is TGTGCCAGCAGGATTTCTAGCGGGACCTATGAGCAGTTCTTC. Amino acids: CASRISSGTYEQFF.

Only a few counts were recorded for this clonotype. The V gene is TRBV25-1, the J gene TRBJ1-4, with D possibly TRBD1 on 5 matching bases. The CDR3 totals 13 residues. Trimming removed 1 base at V and 5 bases at J, with 5 bases between. Germline lookup yields CDR1 MGHDK and CDR2 SYGVNS. The CDR3, as DNA: TGTGCCAGCAGTGAATCAGGGAATGAAAAACTGTTTTTT. Amino acids: CASSESGNEKLFF. The entire variable domain, with the rest obtained from reference TRBV25-1 and TRBJ1-4, is as follows: EADIYQTPRYLVIGTGKKITLECSQTMGHDKMYWYQQDPGMELHLIHYSYGVNSTEKGDLSSESTVSRIRTEHFPLTLESARPSHTSQYLCASSESGNEKLFFGSGTQLSVL.

This clonotype turned up a few times. The chain recombines TRBV3-1 with TRBJ1-5, with D tentatively TRBD1 (5 bases). Germline V lookup: CDR1 LGHDT, CDR2 YNNKEL (reference sequence). The CDR3 is 13 amino acids. V lost 8 bases and J lost 1, with 9 bases in between. CDR3 DNA: TGTGCCAGCGGGGGGAGGAGCAATCAGCCCCAGCATTTT. This encodes CASGGRSNQPQHF.

The chain recombines TRBV9 with TRBJ1-2; D is unclear. Germline CDR1 SGDLS, CDR2 YYNGEE. CDR3 length: 15 amino acids. Trimming pared 0 bases from V and 2 bases from J, leaving 11 bases between. The CDR3 DNA sequence: TGTGCCAGCAGCGTAGCAGCGGCAGTAAACTATGGCTACACCTTC. Its translation is CASSVAAAVNYGYTF.

The rearrangement joins TRBV7-9 to TRBJ2-3; 10 bases map to TRBD2. The CDR3 runs to 15 residues. J gave up 5 bases and V 4 bases, and 6 bases lay outside the gene matches. Germline CDR1 and CDR2: SEHNR and FQNEAQ (reference sequence). CDR3 coding DNA: TGTGCCAGCAGCTCCGAGCGGGAGGGTGGAGATACGCAGTATTTT. It is translated as CASSSEREGGDTQYF.

The chain recombines TRBV6-5 with TRBJ2-1; TRBD2 matches at 8 bases. This CDR3 is 15 amino acids long. V was clipped by 6 bases and J by 10 bases; unmatched bases: 14. Germline V gene lookup returns CDR1 MNHEY and CDR2 SVGAGI. The CDR3 is CASSLTALAVGEQFF. CDR3 coding DNA: TGTGCCAGCAGCTTGACTGCACTAGCGGTCGGAGAGCAGTTCTTC.

The V call is TRBV6-1, the J call TRBJ2-7, with TRBD2 identical over 8 bases. Germline-derived CDR1 and CDR2 are MNHNS and SASEGT. The CDR3 contains 16 residues. V trimming: 5 bases; J trimming: 1 base; junction bases outside the gene matches: 10. In DNA form, the CDR3 reads TGTGCCAGCAGTCATGCCCCCGGGACTAGGTCCTACGAGCAGTACTTC. Its translation is CASSHAPGTRSYEQYF.

The CDR3 region is CASSRDWQVGEQYF. The CDR3 DNA is TGTGCCAGCAGCCGGGACTGGCAGGTTGGCGAGCAGTACTTC. The J gene is TRBJ2-7, the V gene TRBV3-1; perhaps TRBD2 as D (6 bases). CDR3 length: 14 residues. The V end lost 4 bases, the J end lost 6 bases, and 16 bases lay between the germline ends. Germline V gives CDR1 LGHDT, CDR2 YNNKEL (reference sequence).

V is TRBV4-2 and J is TRBJ2-3; D perhaps matches TRBD2 (5 bases). Germline-derived CDR1 and CDR2 are LGHNA and YNFKEQ. Trimming shortened V by 1 base and J by 0 bases, and 11 bases separated the two germline ends. The CDR3 has 16 residues. The CDR3 sequence: CASSQGQRSSTDTQYF. Written as DNA, the CDR3 is TGTGCCAGCAGCCAAGGCCAGCGGTCTAGCACAGATACGCAGTATTTT.

The table lists this clonotype with a few counts. V and J are TRBV6-5 and TRBJ1-1; unclear D gene. Germline V gene lookup returns CDR1 MNHEY and CDR2 SVGAGI. The CDR3 is made up of 14 amino acids. With 0 bases removed from V and 3 bases from J, the gap between germline ends came to 8 bases. In DNA form, the CDR3 reads TGTGCCAGCAGTTACTCAGGGTGGGACACTGAAGCTTTCTTT. This codes for CASSYSGWDTEAFF.

The CDR3 is CASSQDRINQPQHF. The CDR3 bases are TGCGCCAGCAGCCAAGACCGAATCAATCAGCCCCAGCATTTT. This chain uses TRBV4-3 with TRBJ1-5; D not resolved. This CDR3 spans 14 amino acids. Trimming removed 0 bases at V and 3 bases at J, with 6 bases between. In germline, CDR1 is LGHNA, CDR2 YSLEER.

V is TRBV5-1 and J is TRBJ2-3, with D maybe TRBD2 (6 bases). Germline CDR1 SGHRS, CDR2 YFSETQ. Trimming removed 4 bases from V and 2 bases from J, with 17 bases in between. This CDR3 contains 16 residues. The CDR3 spells CASSPGSGLATDTQYF. CDR3 DNA: TGCGCCAGCAGCCCTGGGTCGGGACTTGCCACAGATACGCAGTATTTT.